Presented here are 16 T cell receptor beta chains from one specimen sequenced in a study of radiotherapy plus CTLA-4 blockade in lung cancer. The protocol was immunoSEQ multiplex PCR, while the TCRdb copy is restricted to in-frame clones and leaves out a portion. The sample shows tens of thousands of clones, about 77% of them seen only once. This material consisted of peripheral blood, taken from a patient treated with radiotherapy plus ipilimumab. These receptor sequences come from a human donor with non-small cell lung cancer that progressed on radiotherapy plus ipilimumab.

J is TRBJ1-4 and V is TRBV5-6; a weak D match, TRBD1 (5 bases). This CDR3 region has 17 residues. V gave up 4 bases and J gave up 5 bases, with 21 bases separating them. Germline V gene data show CDR1 as SGHDT and CDR2 as YYEEEE. This chain's CDR3 is CASSTGRGMAINEKLFF. The CDR3, as DNA: TGTGCCAGCAGCACGGGGCGGGGAATGGCGATCAATGAAAAACTGTTTTTT.

Only a few counts were recorded for this clone. This chain links TRBV7-9 with TRBJ1-1; D is ambiguous. The CDR3 has 12 amino acids. V was shortened by 1 base and J by 8 bases, with 8 bases between the two germline ends. The germline V gene has CDR1 SEHNR and CDR2 FQNEAQ (reference sequence). In nucleotides, the CDR3 is TGTGCCAGCAGCTTAGATGGGATCGAAGCTTTCTTT. It yields the protein CASSLDGIEAFF.

About this clone: A read error may account for a junction end that differs from germline. The CDR3 reads CASSLGRQSTDTQYF. CDR3 DNA: TGTGCTAGCAGCTTAGGCCGGCAAAGCACAGATACGCAGTATTTT. The chain carries TRBV7-7 and TRBJ2-3; D unresolved. The CDR3 is made up of 15 amino acids. The germline CDR1 and CDR2 sequences are SSHAT and FNYEAQ (reference sequence).

This clone was found once. The genes are TRBV7-8 and TRBJ2-7, with D possibly matching TRBD2 (5 bases). Germline V lookup: CDR1 SGHVS, CDR2 FQNEAQ. Trimming took 4 bases from V and 1 from J, leaving 17 bases between them. This CDR3 has 16 amino acids. This CDR3 is CASSSRSSARSYEQYF. In DNA form, the CDR3 reads TGTGCCAGCAGCTCCCGGAGTAGCGCTCGTTCCTACGAGCAGTACTTC.

The rearrangement links TRBV7-9 to TRBJ2-2, with D maybe TRBD1 (5 bases). Trimming left V 4 bases short and J 1 base short, with 13 bases between. This CDR3 is built from 16 residues. Germline CDR1 is SEHNR and CDR2 is FQNEAQ (reference sequence). In nucleotides, the CDR3 is TGTGCCAGCAGCTCTTTAGGGGCTCTGAACACCGGGGAGCTGTTTTTT. This translates into CASSSLGALNTGELFF.

A few counts support this clone. This chain uses TRBV5-1 with TRBJ1-4; perhaps TRBD1 as D (6 bases). Between the trimmed V and J ends, which lost 5 bases and 4 bases, there was a span of 18 bases. The length of the CDR3 is 16 residues. From germline, CDR1 is SGHRS and CDR2 YFSETQ. Here the CDR3 reads CASSFSPDRLNEKLFF. The CDR3, as DNA: TGCGCCAGCAGTTTTTCGCCGGACAGACTTAATGAAAAACTGTTTTTT. Complete variable domain (other parts from reference TRBV5-1 and TRBJ1-4): KAGVTQTPRYLIKTRGQQVTLSCSPISGHRSVSWYQQTPGQGLQFLFEYFSETQRNKGNFPGRFSGRQFSNSRSEMNVSTLELGDSALYLCASSFSPDRLNEKLFFGSGTQLSVL.

The CDR3 DNA follows: TGTGCCAGCAGCTTGGGGCTGGGCAATCAGCCCCAGCATTTT. Its protein is CASSLGLGNQPQHF. This chain links TRBV5-6 with TRBJ1-5; D gene unclear. Germline V gives CDR1 SGHDT, CDR2 YYEEEE. The CDR3 contains 14 residues. The V end was cut by 0 bases, the J end by 2 bases, with 6 bases between.

In its sample, this clone was seen a few times. This chain links TRBV10-3 with TRBJ1-1; no clear D gene. The CDR3 is made up of 14 amino acids. The V end was cut by 2 bases, the J end by 1 base, with 8 bases between. Germline loops: CDR1 ENHRY, CDR2 SYGVKD. CDR3 coding DNA: TGTGCCATCAGTGAGGCTCGGGAGAACACTGAAGCTTTCTTT. Translated, it gives CAISEARENTEAFF.

CDR3 residues: CASSWRWGGTDTQYF. CDR3 DNA sequence: TGTGCCAGCAGTTGGCGCTGGGGAGGGACAGATACGCAGTATTTT. This chain uses TRBV27 with TRBJ2-3, with 7 positions matching TRBD2. With V trimmed by 4 bases and J by 3 bases, 7 bases remained unmatched. The CDR3 contains 15 residues. Germline lookup yields CDR1 MNHEY and CDR2 SMNVEV (reference sequence).

The V gene is TRBV4-3, the J gene TRBJ1-2; D may be TRBD1 (5 bases). The V end lost 6 bases, the J end lost 5 bases, and 16 bases lay between the germline ends. CDR3 length: 14 amino acids. The V gene's germline CDR1 is LGHNA and CDR2 YSLEER. The DNA for the CDR3 is TGCGCCAGCAGTCCAGACCCGGGGGGGTATGGCTACACCTTC. Translating gives CASSPDPGGYGYTF.

The chain has TRBV27 and TRBJ2-5, with 12 bases identical to TRBD2. The CDR3 totals 15 residues. The ends lost 5 bases at V and 5 bases at J; junction bases unmatched: 6. The germline V gene has CDR1 MNHEY and CDR2 SMNVEV (reference sequence). The DNA for the CDR3 is TGTGCCAGCAGTCCAGGACTAGCGGGAAGGGAGACCCAGTACTTC. Residues: CASSPGLAGRETQYF.

The chain couples TRBV7-9 to TRBJ2-7; 8 bases map to TRBD1. Trimming removed 5 bases from V and 2 bases from J; junction bases left unmatched: 5. Per germline, CDR1 SEHNR and CDR2 FQNEAQ (reference sequence). The CDR3 length is 14 residues. The CDR3 protein is CASSGDRMAYEQYF. In DNA, the CDR3 is TGTGCCAGCAGCGGGGACAGGATGGCCTACGAGCAGTACTTC.

The chain is built from TRBV28 and TRBJ2-5; D is possibly TRBD2 (6 bases). This CDR3 has 13 residues. V gave up 11 bases and J gave up 3 bases, with 16 bases separating them. Germline loops: CDR1 MDHEN, CDR2 SYDVKM. In DNA, the CDR3 is TGTGCCGTAGGCGGGACCAATAAAGAGACCCAGTACTTC. Its translation: CAVGGTNKETQYF.

The rearrangement joins TRBV7-6 to TRBJ2-6; D unresolved. This CDR3 spans 14 amino acids. V lost 5 bases, J lost 2 bases, and 7 bases lay in between. The V gene's germline CDR1 is SGHVS and CDR2 FNYEAQ. The CDR3 nucleotides are TGTGCCAGCAGCGCCAGGACTGGGGCCAACGTCCTGACTTTC. It translates to CASSARTGANVLTF.

The genes are TRBV6-5 and TRBJ1-1; TRBD1 agrees at 7 bases. This CDR3 is 16 amino acids long. The J segment lost 3 bases and the V segment lost 3 bases, leaving 10 bases of the junction unmatched. The germline V gene has CDR1 MNHEY and CDR2 SVGAGI. The CDR3 coding sequence is TGTGCCAGCAGTTATTGGAGGGGGCGGGAGTACACTGAAGCTTTCTTT. Protein sequence: CASSYWRGREYTEAFF.

The chain joins TRBV5-1 to TRBJ1-1; maybe TRBD1 (5 bases). CDR1 is SGHRS, CDR2 YFSETQ, per germline. V was cut by 3 bases and J by 2 bases, with 14 bases left in between. The CDR3 covers 15 residues. The CDR3 bases are TGCGCCAGCAGCTCGAACGGCGACAGAAACACTGAAGCTTTCTTT. Amino acids: CASSSNGDRNTEAFF.